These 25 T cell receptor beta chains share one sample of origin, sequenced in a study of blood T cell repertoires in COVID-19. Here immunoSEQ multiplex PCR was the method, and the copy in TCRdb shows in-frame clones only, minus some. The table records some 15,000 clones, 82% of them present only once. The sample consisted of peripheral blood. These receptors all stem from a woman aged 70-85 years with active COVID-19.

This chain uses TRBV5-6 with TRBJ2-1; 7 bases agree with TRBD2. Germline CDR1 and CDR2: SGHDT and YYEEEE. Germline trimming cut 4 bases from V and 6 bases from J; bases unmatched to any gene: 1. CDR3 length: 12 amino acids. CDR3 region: CASSRTSNEQFF. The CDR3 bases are TGTGCCAGCAGCAGGACTAGCAATGAGCAGTTCTTC.

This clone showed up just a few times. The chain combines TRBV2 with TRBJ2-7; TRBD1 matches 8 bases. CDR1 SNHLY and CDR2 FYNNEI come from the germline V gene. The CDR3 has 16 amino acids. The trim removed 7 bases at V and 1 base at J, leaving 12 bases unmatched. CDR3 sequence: CASTTAGDRRSYEQYF. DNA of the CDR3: TGTGCCAGCACGACGGCAGGGGACAGGAGATCCTACGAGCAGTACTTC.

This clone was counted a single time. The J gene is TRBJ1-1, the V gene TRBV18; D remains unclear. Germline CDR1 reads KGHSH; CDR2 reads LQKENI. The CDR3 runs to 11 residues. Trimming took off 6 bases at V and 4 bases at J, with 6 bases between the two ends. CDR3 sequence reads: CASSSGTEAFF. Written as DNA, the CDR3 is TGTGCCAGCTCGTCGGGCACTGAAGCTTTCTTT.

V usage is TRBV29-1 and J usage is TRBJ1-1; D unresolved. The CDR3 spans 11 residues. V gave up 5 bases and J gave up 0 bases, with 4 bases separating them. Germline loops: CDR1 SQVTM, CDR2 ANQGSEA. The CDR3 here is CSVTVNTEAFF. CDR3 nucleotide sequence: TGCAGCGTTACAGTGAACACTGAAGCTTTCTTT.

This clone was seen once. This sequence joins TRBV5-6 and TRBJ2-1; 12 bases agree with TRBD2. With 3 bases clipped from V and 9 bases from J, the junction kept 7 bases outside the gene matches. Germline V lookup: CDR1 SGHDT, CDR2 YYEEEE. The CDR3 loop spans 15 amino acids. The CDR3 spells CASSSTSGSITEQFF. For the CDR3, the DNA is TGTGCCAGCAGCTCGACTAGCGGGAGCATCACTGAGCAGTTCTTC.

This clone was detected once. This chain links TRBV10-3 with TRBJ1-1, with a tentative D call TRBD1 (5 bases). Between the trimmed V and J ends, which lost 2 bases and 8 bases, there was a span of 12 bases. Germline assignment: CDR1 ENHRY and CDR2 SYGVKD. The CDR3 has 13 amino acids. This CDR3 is CAISEHPGQEAFF. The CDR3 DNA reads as TGTGCCATCAGTGAGCATCCTGGACAAGAAGCTTTCTTT.

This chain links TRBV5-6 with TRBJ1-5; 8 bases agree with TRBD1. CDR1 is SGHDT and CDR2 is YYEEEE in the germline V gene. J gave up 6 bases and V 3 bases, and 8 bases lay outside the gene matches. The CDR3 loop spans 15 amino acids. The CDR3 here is CASSWGQVGGQPQHF. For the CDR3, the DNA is TGTGCCAGCAGCTGGGGACAGGTGGGGGGTCAGCCCCAGCATTTT.

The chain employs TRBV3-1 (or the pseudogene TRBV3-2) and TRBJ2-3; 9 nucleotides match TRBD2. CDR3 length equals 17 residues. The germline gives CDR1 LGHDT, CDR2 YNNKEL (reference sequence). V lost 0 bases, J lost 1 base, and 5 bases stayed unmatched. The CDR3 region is CASSQDPTSGGTDTQYF. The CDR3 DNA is TGTGCCAGCAGCCAAGACCCGACTAGCGGCGGCACAGATACGCAGTATTTT.

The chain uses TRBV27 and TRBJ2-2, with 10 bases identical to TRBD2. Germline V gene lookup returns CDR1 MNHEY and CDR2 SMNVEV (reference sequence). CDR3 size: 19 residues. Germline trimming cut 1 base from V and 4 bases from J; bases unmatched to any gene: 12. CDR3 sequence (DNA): TGTGCCAGCAGTTTATTTGGGACTAGCGTTCCCCTGGGCACCGGGGAGCTGTTTTTT. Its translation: CASSLFGTSVPLGTGELFF.

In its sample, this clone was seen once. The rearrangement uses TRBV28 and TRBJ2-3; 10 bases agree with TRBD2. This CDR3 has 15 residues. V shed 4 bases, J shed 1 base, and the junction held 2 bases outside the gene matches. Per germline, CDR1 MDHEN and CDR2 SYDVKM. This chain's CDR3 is CASSSLAGGTDTQYF. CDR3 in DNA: TGTGCCAGCAGTTCCCTAGCGGGGGGCACAGATACGCAGTATTTT.

The CDR3 nucleotides are TGTGCCAGCAGTTACAGTGTCAGGGCACGAAAGACCACAGATACGCAGTATTTT. It codes for CASSYSVRARKTTDTQYF. The gene calls are TRBV6-2 or TRBV6-3 and TRBJ2-3, with a weak D call TRBD1 (5 bases). Trimming took 2 bases from V and 2 from J, leaving 20 bases between them. Germline CDR1 MNHEY, CDR2 SVGEGT. The CDR3 has 18 amino acids.

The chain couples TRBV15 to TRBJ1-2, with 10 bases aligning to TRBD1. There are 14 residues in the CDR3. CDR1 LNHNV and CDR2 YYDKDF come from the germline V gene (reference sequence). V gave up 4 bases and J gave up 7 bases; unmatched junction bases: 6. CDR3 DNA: TGTGCCACCAGCACCCGGACAGGGGGGTTTGGCTACACCTTC. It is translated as CATSTRTGGFGYTF.

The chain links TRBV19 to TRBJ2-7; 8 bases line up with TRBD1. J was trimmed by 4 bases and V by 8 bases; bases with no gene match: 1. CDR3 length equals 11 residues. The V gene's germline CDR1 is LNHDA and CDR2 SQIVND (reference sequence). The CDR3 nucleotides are TGTGCCAGTCAGGGGGCATACGAGCAGTACTTC. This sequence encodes CASQGAYEQYF.

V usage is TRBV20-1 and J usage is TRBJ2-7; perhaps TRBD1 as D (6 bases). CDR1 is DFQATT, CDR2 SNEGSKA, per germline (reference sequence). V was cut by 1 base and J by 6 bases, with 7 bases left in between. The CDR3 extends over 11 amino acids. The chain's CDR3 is CSARAGVEQYF. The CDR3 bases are TGCAGTGCTAGAGCAGGGGTCGAGCAGTACTTC.

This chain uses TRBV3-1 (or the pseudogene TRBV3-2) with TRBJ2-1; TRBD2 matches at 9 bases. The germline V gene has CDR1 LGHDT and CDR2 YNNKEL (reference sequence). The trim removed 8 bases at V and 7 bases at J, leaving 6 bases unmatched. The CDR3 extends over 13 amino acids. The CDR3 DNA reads TGTGCCAGCTGCCTAGCGGGGCTTAATGAGCAGTTCTTC. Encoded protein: CASCLAGLNEQFF.

The CDR3 here is CASSVDRLNTEAFF. The CDR3 DNA sequence: TGTGCCAGCAGTGTGGACAGGCTAAACACTGAAGCTTTCTTT. The rearrangement joins TRBV6-4 to TRBJ1-1, with TRBD1 identical over 7 bases. The V and J ends lost 4 bases and 2 bases, in that order; junction bases with no gene match: 4. The CDR3 runs 14 residues. Germline V gene data show CDR1 as MRHNA and CDR2 as SNTAGT.

CDR3 sequence: CASSAGQDNQPQHF. The CDR3 DNA sequence: TGTGCCAGTAGTGCCGGACAAGACAATCAGCCCCAGCATTTT. This chain uses TRBV19 with TRBJ1-5, with a weak D call TRBD1 (5 bases). V lost 5 bases to trimming and J lost 3 bases, with 11 bases between them. Germline lookup yields CDR1 LNHDA and CDR2 SQIVND (reference sequence). There are 14 residues in the CDR3.

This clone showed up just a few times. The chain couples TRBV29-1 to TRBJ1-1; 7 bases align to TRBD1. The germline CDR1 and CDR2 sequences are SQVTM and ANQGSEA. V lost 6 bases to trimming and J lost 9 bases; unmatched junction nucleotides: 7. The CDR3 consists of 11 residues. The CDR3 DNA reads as TGCAGCGTATCGGAGGGGGCTCAAGCTTTCTTT. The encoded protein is CSVSEGAQAFF.

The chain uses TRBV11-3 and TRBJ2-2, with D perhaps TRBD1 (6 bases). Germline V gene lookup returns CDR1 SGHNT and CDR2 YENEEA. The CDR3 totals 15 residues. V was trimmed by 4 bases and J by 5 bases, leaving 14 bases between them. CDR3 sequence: CASSSDGQSTGELFF. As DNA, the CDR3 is TGTGCCAGCAGCTCAGACGGACAGTCAACCGGGGAGCTGTTTTTT.

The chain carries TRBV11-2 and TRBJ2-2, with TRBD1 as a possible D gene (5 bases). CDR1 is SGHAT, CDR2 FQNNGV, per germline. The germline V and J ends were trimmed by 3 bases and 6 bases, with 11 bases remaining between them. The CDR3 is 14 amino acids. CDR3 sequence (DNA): TGTGCCAGCAGCTTTTTTCAGGGTCCCGGGGAGCTGTTTTTT. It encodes CASSFFQGPGELFF.

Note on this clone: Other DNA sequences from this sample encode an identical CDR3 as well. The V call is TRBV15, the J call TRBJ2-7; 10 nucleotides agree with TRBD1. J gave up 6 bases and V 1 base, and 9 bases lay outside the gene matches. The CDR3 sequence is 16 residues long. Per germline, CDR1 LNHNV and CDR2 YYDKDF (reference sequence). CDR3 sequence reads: CATSRGGGTGVGEQYF. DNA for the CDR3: TGTGCCACCAGCAGAGGCGGGGGGACAGGGGTGGGCGAGCAGTACTTC.

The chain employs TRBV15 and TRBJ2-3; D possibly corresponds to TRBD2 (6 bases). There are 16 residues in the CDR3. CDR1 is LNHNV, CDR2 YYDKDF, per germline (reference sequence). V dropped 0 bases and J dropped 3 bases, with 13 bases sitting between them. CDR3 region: CATSRDGGAETDTQYF. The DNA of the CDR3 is TGTGCCACCAGCAGAGATGGAGGGGCAGAGACAGATACGCAGTATTTT.

CDR3 coding DNA: TGTGCCAGCAGCCAAGAGTCCCCCCAGGGGGCACAGCAGCCCCAGCATTTT. Translating it yields CASSQESPQGAQQPQHF. The V call is TRBV4-2, the J call TRBJ1-5; 8 bases are a match to TRBD1. The V gene end was trimmed by 0 bases and the J gene end by 7 bases; junction bases not matched to a gene: 11. This CDR3 contains 17 residues. Germline V gene lookup returns CDR1 LGHNA and CDR2 YNFKEQ.

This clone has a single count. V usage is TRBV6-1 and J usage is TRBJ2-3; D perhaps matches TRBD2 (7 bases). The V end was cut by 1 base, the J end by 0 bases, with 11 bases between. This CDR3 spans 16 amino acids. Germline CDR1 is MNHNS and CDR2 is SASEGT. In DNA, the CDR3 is TGTGCCAGCAGTGAAGTCTCGGGGGGCAGCACAGATACGCAGTATTTT. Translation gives CASSEVSGGSTDTQYF.

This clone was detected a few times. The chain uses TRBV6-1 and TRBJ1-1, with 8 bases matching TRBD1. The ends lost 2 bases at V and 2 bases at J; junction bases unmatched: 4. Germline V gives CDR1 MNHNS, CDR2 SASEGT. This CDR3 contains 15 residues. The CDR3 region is CASSEPGTGNTEAFF. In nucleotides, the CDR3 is TGTGCCAGCAGTGAACCAGGGACAGGAAACACTGAAGCTTTCTTT.